The 18 T cell receptor beta chains listed next were all sequenced from one sample in a study of radiation and T cells in renal cell carcinoma. Profiling relied on immunoSEQ multiplex PCR, and the TCRdb table lists in-frame clones only, not all of them. The data show approximately 100,000 clones, approximately 86% seen once. Time point defined: baseline pretreatment blood. Described treatment: 15 Gy SBRT to primary tumor, nephrectomy 4 weeks later. Here the sequenced sample was blood, taken from a patient whose treatment included radiotherapy and nephrectomy. The receptors here all came from a man over 45 with renal cell carcinoma.

The genes are TRBV27 and TRBJ2-1, with D unresolved. The CDR3 loop spans 12 amino acids. V was cut by 7 bases and J by 4 bases, with 8 bases left in between. Germline loops: CDR1 MNHEY, CDR2 SMNVEV (reference sequence). CDR3 protein: CASKAPYNEQFF. CDR3 nucleotides: TGTGCCAGCAAGGCGCCATACAATGAGCAGTTCTTC.

The rearrangement uses TRBV6-5 and TRBJ2-1; TRBD2 matches 13 bases. V shed 3 bases and J 5 bases; nucleotides not matched to a gene: 4. Germline assignment: CDR1 MNHEY and CDR2 SVGAGI. This CDR3 has 16 residues. The CDR3 DNA is TGTGCCAGCAGTTATTCACTAGCGGGGGGGGACAATGAGCAGTTCTTC. Translating it yields CASSYSLAGGDNEQFF.

This clone was seen a single time. This clone may be a read error of a much larger clone one base away. V and J are TRBV27 and TRBJ2-2, with 8 positions matching TRBD1. Germline CDR1 reads MNHEY; CDR2 reads SMNVEV (reference sequence). The CDR3 has 12 residues. The V segment lost 7 bases and the J segment 6 bases; nucleotides outside the gene matches: 1. The CDR3 nucleotides read TGTGCCAGCACGACAGGGGCCGGGGAGCTGTTTTTT. It specifies CASTTGAGELFF.

V usage is TRBV29-1 and J usage is TRBJ1-1; D may be TRBD1 (5 bases). The V and J ends lost 3 bases and 0 bases respectively, with 11 bases between them. The CDR3 is made up of 14 amino acids. The V gene's germline CDR1 is SQVTM and CDR2 ANQGSEA. The CDR3 here is CSVDKAGMNTEAFF. CDR3 nucleotides: TGCAGCGTTGATAAAGCAGGGATGAACACTGAAGCTTTCTTT.

This chain links TRBV4-3 with TRBJ1-5; D is unclear. CDR1 is LGHNA and CDR2 is YSLEER in the germline V gene. V lost 2 bases to trimming and J lost 2 bases, with 7 bases between them. There are 14 residues in the CDR3. CDR3 residues: CASSQLTGNQPQHF. Written as DNA, the CDR3 is TGCGCCAGCAGCCAATTGACGGGCAATCAGCCCCAGCATTTT.

This clone was recorded a few times. This rearrangement joins TRBV10-1 to TRBJ2-7, with TRBD1 matching over 9 bases. Germline assignment: CDR1 WNHNN and CDR2 SYGVQD (reference sequence). The V gene end was trimmed by 5 bases and the J gene end by 2 bases; junction bases not matched to a gene: 4. This CDR3 has 14 residues. The CDR3 nucleotides read TGCGCCAGCAGTCACCGGGACAGGGCCTACGAGCAGTACTTC. This sequence encodes CASSHRDRAYEQYF.

The CDR3 DNA is TGTGCCAGCCGGTTCGGCAGGGGCTCCTACAATGAGCAGTTCTTC. Translated, it gives CASRFGRGSYNEQFF. J is TRBJ2-1 and V is TRBV2, with TRBD1 as a possible D gene (6 bases). Germline loops: CDR1 SNHLY, CDR2 FYNNEI. The CDR3 length is 15 residues. V was pared by 8 bases and J by 0 bases, with 14 bases between.

This chain links TRBV4-2 with TRBJ2-5, with 8 bases fitting TRBD2. Germline CDR1 reads LGHNA; CDR2 reads YNFKEQ. The CDR3 runs to 17 residues. With V trimmed by 0 bases and J by 2 bases, 8 bases remained unmatched. CDR3 residues: CASSQDMSGRLQETQYF. The CDR3 DNA reads as TGTGCCAGCAGCCAAGATATGAGCGGGAGATTACAAGAGACCCAGTACTTC.

The V gene is TRBV19, the J gene TRBJ2-7; a possible D gene is TRBD1 (6 bases). Germline CDR1 is LNHDA and CDR2 is SQIVND (reference sequence). The CDR3 covers 13 residues. Trimming took off 9 bases at V and 4 bases at J, with 16 bases between the two ends. In DNA, the CDR3 is TGTGCCAGCGCCGGGACAACACTATACGAGCAGTACTTC. Translating gives CASAGTTLYEQYF.

The rearrangement links TRBV27 to TRBJ2-3, with D unclear. The germline gives CDR1 MNHEY, CDR2 SMNVEV (reference sequence). Trimming left V 2 bases short and J 6 bases short, with 9 bases between. This CDR3 comprises 13 residues. The CDR3 loop is CASSLRPLDTQYF. The CDR3 region has the DNA TGTGCCAGCAGTTTAAGGCCCTTGGATACGCAGTATTTT.

V usage is TRBV7-9 and J usage is TRBJ2-7; 8 bases are shared with TRBD1. This CDR3 has 13 amino acids. Germline V gene lookup returns CDR1 SEHNR and CDR2 FQNEAQ (reference sequence). Germline trimming cut 4 bases from V and 5 bases from J; bases unmatched to any gene: 4. CDR3 bases: TGTGCCAGCAGCTCCGGGACAGGCAACGAGCAGTACTTC. Translated: CASSSGTGNEQYF. Using reference TRBV7-9 and TRBJ2-7 for the parts outside the CDR3, the full variable domain is DTGVSQNPRHKITKRGQNVTFRCDPISEHNRLYWYRQTLGQGPEFLTYFQNEAQLEKSRLLSDRFSAERPKGSFSTLEIQRTEQGDSAMYLCASSSGTGNEQYFGPGTRLTVT.

V is TRBV6-4 and J is TRBJ1-2; 9 positions match TRBD1. CDR1 and CDR2 from the germline V gene are MRHNA and SNTAGT. The CDR3 is made up of 15 amino acids. Trimming at V came to 2 bases and at J to 3 bases, leaving 4 bases not matched to a gene. Here the CDR3 reads CASSDPGQGHYGYTF. DNA of the CDR3: TGTGCCAGCAGTGACCCGGGACAGGGACACTATGGCTACACCTTC.

The chain couples TRBV2 to TRBJ2-3; D is unresolved. The germline gives CDR1 SNHLY, CDR2 FYNNEI. Trimming cost V 8 bases and J 5 bases, with 8 bases left between them. The CDR3 totals 11 residues. CDR3 sequence reads: CASVLIDTQYF. In DNA form, the CDR3 reads TGTGCCAGCGTATTGATAGATACGCAGTATTTT.

The chain uses TRBV6-1 and TRBJ2-5; possible D gene TRBD2, 5 bases. Trimming took 1 base from V and 2 from J, leaving 8 bases between them. The CDR3 spans 14 residues. Germline CDR1 MNHNS, CDR2 SASEGT. The CDR3 here is CASSEGGVQETQYF. Here the CDR3 DNA reads TGTGCCAGCAGTGAAGGGGGAGTGCAAGAGACCCAGTACTTC.

This clone was recorded only once. This rearrangement joins TRBV4-3 to TRBJ1-3; no clear D gene. V was trimmed by 3 bases and J by 0 bases, leaving 12 bases between them. The germline V gene encodes CDR1 LGHNA and CDR2 YSLEER. The length of the CDR3 is 16 residues. CDR3 in DNA: TGCGCCAGCAGCCAGGAGAATACGGTCTCTGGAAACACCATATATTTT. Protein: CASSQENTVSGNTIYF.

The chain has TRBV9 and TRBJ2-1; possibly TRBD1 or TRBD2 for D (6 bases each). CDR1 and CDR2 (germline): SGDLS, YYNGEE. This CDR3 contains 14 residues. Trimming shortened V by 2 bases and J by 7 bases, and 13 bases separated the two germline ends. CDR3 DNA sequence: TGTGCCAGCAGCGTTGGGGGGCAGGGTAATGAGCAGTTCTTC. It specifies CASSVGGQGNEQFF.

The chain carries TRBV2 and TRBJ1-1, with TRBD1 as a possible D gene (6 bases). Germline V lookup: CDR1 SNHLY, CDR2 FYNNEI. The CDR3 spans 13 residues. Trimming took off 5 bases at V and 3 bases at J, with 10 bases between the two ends. CDR3 amino acids: CASSIKGDTEAFF. The CDR3 DNA follows: TGTGCCAGCAGTATTAAGGGGGACACTGAAGCTTTCTTT.

The chain couples TRBV6-4 to TRBJ1-5; 9 positions agree with TRBD1. J lost 5 bases, V lost 4 bases, and 3 bases had no gene match. Per the germline V gene, CDR1 is MRHNA and CDR2 is SNTAGT. The CDR3 extends over 14 amino acids. CDR3 coding DNA: TGTGCCAGCAGTGCTTGGACAGGGGATCAGCCCCAGCATTTT. Its protein is CASSAWTGDQPQHF.